A selection of T cell receptor beta chains follows, all from one sample in a study of T cell changes during pregnancy in multiple sclerosis. Clones were sequenced by immunoSEQ multiplex PCR, and TCRdb holds only the in-frame ones, with some missing. The data contain about 58,000 clones, around 90% of them singletons. Sequenced material: CD4+ T cells from peripheral blood mononuclear cells, taken after pregnancy. Source of these receptors: a female donor in good health, enrolled as a control in a pregnancy study. CDR3s include the opening cysteine and the closing phenylalanine or tryptophan. A D gene is named only where the DNA matches it firmly. The size of a clone is reported for some rows only, either as once, few or many, or as a class for expanded clones.

v_gene: TRBV7-3
j_gene: TRBJ2-7
abundance: .
d_gene: .
CDR3nt: TGTGCCAGCAGCTTAAACCCGGCCGACTGGTACGAGCAGTACTTC
CDR3aa: CASSLNPADWYEQYF

v_gene: TRBV9
j_gene: TRBJ2-5
abundance: .
d_gene: TRBD2
CDR3nt: TGTGCCAGCAGCCTGAGCGGGGAAAGGAGAGAGACCCAGTACTTC
CDR3aa: CASSLSGERRETQYF

v_gene: TRBV19
j_gene: TRBJ1-5
abundance: .
d_gene: .
CDR3nt: TGTGCCAGTAGTATCTACGGGGGCAATCAGCCCCAGCATTTT
CDR3aa: CASSIYGGNQPQHF

v_gene: TRBV5-1
j_gene: TRBJ1-3
abundance: .
d_gene: TRBD1
CDR3nt: TGCGCCAGCAGCTTGGTGGGACAGTCGCTCTCTGGAAACACCATATATTTT
CDR3aa: CASSLVGQSLSGNTIYF

v_gene: TRBV9
j_gene: TRBJ2-5
abundance: .
d_gene: TRBD2
CDR3nt: TGTGCCAGCAGCGTAGGGGGTAGCGGGGGGTTTGGGGAGACCCAGTACTTC
CDR3aa: CASSVGGSGGFGETQYF

v_gene: TRBV7-2
j_gene: TRBJ1-5
abundance: .
d_gene: TRBD1
CDR3nt: TGTGCCAGCAGCCTTAACCCGGGACAGGGGGCCGCGATCCAGCCCCAGCATTTT
CDR3aa: CASSLNPGQGAAIQPQHF

v_gene: TRBV4-1
j_gene: TRBJ2-1
abundance: .
d_gene: TRBD2
CDR3nt: TGCGCCAGCAGCCAAAGACTAGCGGGGGTAACCTATGAGCAGTTCTTC
CDR3aa: CASSQRLAGVTYEQFF

v_gene: TRBV9
j_gene: TRBJ2-2
abundance: few
d_gene: TRBD2
CDR3nt: TGTGCCAGCAGCGTAGATAGCGGGGGGGCCGGCGGGGAGCTGTTTTTT
CDR3aa: CASSVDSGGAGGELFF

v_gene: TRBV6-5
j_gene: TRBJ1-2
abundance: .
d_gene: TRBD1
CDR3nt: TGTGCCAGCAGTTCCGGGACAGGGGGCTTCTATGGCTACACCTTC
CDR3aa: CASSSGTGGFYGYTF

v_gene: TRBV19
j_gene: TRBJ2-7
abundance: .
d_gene: .
CDR3nt: TGTGCCAGTAGTAGCAGGTCCTACGAGCAGTACTTC
CDR3aa: CASSSRSYEQYF

v_gene: TRBV7-2
j_gene: TRBJ1-4
abundance: .
d_gene: .
CDR3nt: TGTGCCAGCAGCTTGGGAGTTACTAATGAAAAACTGTTTTTT
CDR3aa: CASSLGVTNEKLFF

v_gene: TRBV4-3
j_gene: TRBJ1-1
abundance: .
d_gene: TRBD1
CDR3nt: TGCGCCAGCAGCCATCTAGGACAGGGTCCTTGGGGAGCTTTCTTT
CDR3aa: CASSHLGQGPWGAFF

v_gene: TRBV9
j_gene: TRBJ1-6
abundance: .
d_gene: .
CDR3nt: TGTGCCAGCAGCGCACAGGGCTATTCACCCCTCCACTTT
CDR3aa: CASSAQGYSPLHF

v_gene: TRBV6-5
j_gene: TRBJ1-2
abundance: .
d_gene: TRBD1
CDR3nt: TGTGCCAGCAGACGTACAGGGGAGGGCTACACCTTC
CDR3aa: CASRRTGEGYTF

v_gene: TRBV2
j_gene: TRBJ2-1
abundance: .
d_gene: TRBD2
CDR3nt: TGTGCCAGCAGTATAACTAGCGGGGGGGCCGGTGAGCAGTTCTTC
CDR3aa: CASSITSGGAGEQFF

v_gene: TRBV6-5
j_gene: TRBJ1-5
abundance: .
d_gene: TRBD1
CDR3nt: TGTGCCAGCAGCCGTGGACAGGGCGGCCAGCCCCAGCATTTT
CDR3aa: CASSRGQGGQPQHF

v_gene: TRBV5-1
j_gene: TRBJ2-7
abundance: .
d_gene: TRBD2
CDR3nt: TGCGCCAGCAATAAGCTAGCGGGGGACCACTACGAGCAGTACTTC
CDR3aa: CASNKLAGDHYEQYF

v_gene: TRBV6-1
j_gene: TRBJ1-6
abundance: .
d_gene: .
CDR3nt: TGTGCCAGCGGGGGCCGCTCCTATAATTCACCCCTCCACTTT
CDR3aa: CASGGRSYNSPLHF

v_gene: TRBV5-1
j_gene: TRBJ2-3
abundance: .
d_gene: TRBD2
CDR3nt: TGCGCCAGCAGCTCAACTAGCGGGGGGGCTCGAGATACGCAGTATTTT
CDR3aa: CASSSTSGGARDTQYF

v_gene: TRBV30
j_gene: TRBJ2-1
abundance: once
d_gene: TRBD1
CDR3nt: TGTGCCTGGAGTGTAGGACAGGGGTCCTACAATGAGCAGTTCTTC
CDR3aa: CAWSVGQGSYNEQFF

v_gene: TRBV13
j_gene: TRBJ1-1
abundance: .
d_gene: TRBD1
CDR3nt: TGTGCCAGCAGCTTTGGCGGGACAGGGAGGACTGAAGCTTTCTTT
CDR3aa: CASSFGGTGRTEAFF

v_gene: TRBV7-4
j_gene: TRBJ1-5
abundance: .
d_gene: .
CDR3nt: TGTGCCAGCAGCCCCGAGGGGCAGGAGGGCCAGCCCCAGCATTTT
CDR3aa: CASSPEGQEGQPQHF

v_gene: TRBV9
j_gene: TRBJ2-5
abundance: .
d_gene: .
CDR3nt: TGTGCCAGCAGCCCCCGTCCTATTCAAGAGACCCAGTACTTC
CDR3aa: CASSPRPIQETQYF

v_gene: TRBV6-4
j_gene: TRBJ2-3
abundance: .
d_gene: .
CDR3nt: TGTGCCAGCAGTCCAACTAGGACAGATACGCAGTATTTT
CDR3aa: CASSPTRTDTQYF

v_gene: TRBV4-3
j_gene: TRBJ1-1
abundance: many
d_gene: TRBD1
CDR3nt: TGCGCCAGCAGCCAGCTATCTTACCGGGACAGCTATGAAGCTTTCTTT
CDR3aa: CASSQLSYRDSYEAFF

v_gene: TRBV27
j_gene: TRBJ1-4
abundance: .
d_gene: .
CDR3nt: TGTGCCAGCAGCCACTCCTCAACTAATGAAAAACTGTTTTTT
CDR3aa: CASSHSSTNEKLFF

v_gene: TRBV13
j_gene: TRBJ2-7
abundance: .
d_gene: TRBD1
CDR3nt: TGTGCCAGCAGGAAGACAGGGGCCTCCTACGAGCAGTACTTC
CDR3aa: CASRKTGASYEQYF

v_gene: TRBV5-4
j_gene: TRBJ2-2
abundance: .
d_gene: .
CDR3nt: TGTGCCAGCAGCTTGGCTGGGACAACGAACACCGGGGAGCTGTTTTTT
CDR3aa: CASSLAGTTNTGELFF

v_gene: TRBV30
j_gene: TRBJ1-4
abundance: few
d_gene: .
CDR3nt: TGTGCCTGCTTCCCCGCTAATGAAAAACTGTTTTTT
CDR3aa: CACFPANEKLFF

v_gene: TRBV6-1
j_gene: TRBJ2-7
abundance: .
d_gene: TRBD1
CDR3nt: TGTGCCAGCAGGATAGACAGGGACTACGAGCAGTACTTC
CDR3aa: CASRIDRDYEQYF

v_gene: TRBV25-1
j_gene: TRBJ2-5
abundance: .
d_gene: .
CDR3nt: TGTGCCAGCAGTGAGTCCCGGGGTCCCGAGACCCAGTACTTC
CDR3aa: CASSESRGPETQYF

v_gene: TRBV6-4
j_gene: TRBJ2-1
abundance: .
d_gene: TRBD2
CDR3nt: TGTGCCAGCAGTGACTCGGGACTAGCGGGGGTTTATGAGCAGTTCTTC
CDR3aa: CASSDSGLAGVYEQFF

v_gene: TRBV29-1
j_gene: TRBJ1-1
abundance: once
d_gene: .
CDR3nt: TGCAGCGTTCACAGGGACATGGGAACTGAAGCTTTCTTT
CDR3aa: CSVHRDMGTEAFF

v_gene: TRBV7-9
j_gene: TRBJ2-2
abundance: .
d_gene: .
CDR3nt: TGTGCCAGCACAACCCTCTTGGGGGGGGCCCGGTCCGGGGAGCTGTTTTTT
CDR3aa: CASTTLLGGARSGELFF

v_gene: TRBV27
j_gene: TRBJ1-5
abundance: .
d_gene: .
CDR3nt: TGTGCCAGCAGTTTACTGAGCAATCAGCCCCAGCATTTT
CDR3aa: CASSLLSNQPQHF

v_gene: TRBV5-1
j_gene: TRBJ1-1
abundance: .
d_gene: TRBD1
CDR3nt: TGCGCCAGCAGCTTACAACCGGGACAGAGCACTGAAGCTTTCTTT
CDR3aa: CASSLQPGQSTEAFF

v_gene: TRBV6-1
j_gene: TRBJ2-5
abundance: once
d_gene: TRBD2
CDR3nt: TGTGCCAGCAGTGGGGAGCGGGGACGGACCCAGTACTTC
CDR3aa: CASSGERGRTQYF

v_gene: TRBV7-3
j_gene: TRBJ1-2
abundance: .
d_gene: .
CDR3nt: TGTGCCAGCAGTCCCCGGTTCAGGGAGGGTGGCTACACCTTC
CDR3aa: CASSPRFREGGYTF

v_gene: TRBV6-5
j_gene: TRBJ1-1
abundance: few
d_gene: .
CDR3nt: TGTGCCAGCAGCCAGGGGACTGAAGCTTTCTTT
CDR3aa: CASSQGTEAFF

v_gene: TRBV9
j_gene: TRBJ1-1
abundance: .
d_gene: .
CDR3nt: TGTGCCAGCAGCGTTACGGACACTCCCTGGGCCACTGAAGCTTTCTTT
CDR3aa: CASSVTDTPWATEAFF

v_gene: TRBV4-3
j_gene: TRBJ2-6
abundance: .
d_gene: .
CDR3nt: TGCGCCAGCAGCCAAGAGTGGGCAGCTGGGGCCAACGTCCTGACTTTC
CDR3aa: CASSQEWAAGANVLTF